This passage covers 4 T cell receptor beta chains from one sample sequenced in a study of identifying expanded T cells in peripheral blood (dated by TCRdb to about 2019). Library creation used the immunoSEQ multiplex PCR assay. Not all clones reach the TCRdb copy of this immuneACCESS table, which keeps in-frame sequences only. Checked studies attribute under half of the gap to unresolved V genes and leave the rest unexplained. The sample table contains more than 85,000 clones; only one count was recorded for 88% of them. The top ten constitute 7% to 9% of the sample. The specimen was blood. The receptors originated from a person aged 18 to 75 in good health.

The V gene is TRBV23-1, the J gene TRBJ2-2, with unresolved D. TRBV23-1 is an open reading frame, and its role is uncertain. Trimming removed 0 bases from V and 1 base from J, with 9 bases in between. This CDR3 is built from 16 residues. The DNA of the CDR3 is TGCGCCAGCAGTCAATCGAGAGACGAGAACACCGGGGAGCTGTTTTTT. The encoded protein is CASSQSRDENTGELFF.

CDR3 region: CAWGARLNEKLFF. The CDR3 DNA sequence: TGTGCCTGGGGGGCCCGGCTTAATGAAAAACTGTTTTTT. V and J are TRBV30 and TRBJ1-4; TRBD1 is a possible D gene (5 bases). Germline CDR1 and CDR2: GTSNPN and SVGIG (reference sequence). The CDR3 is 13 amino acids. V was trimmed by 5 bases and J by 4 bases, leaving 11 bases between them.

The chain joins TRBV6-5 to TRBJ1-1; D unresolved. Germline values: CDR1 MNHEY, CDR2 SVGAGI. This CDR3 region has 14 residues. The V gene lost 5 bases and the J gene lost 1 base, with 11 bases spanning the gap. CDR3 bases: TGTGCCAGCAGTCCTACAGAGAAGAACACTGAAGCTTTCTTT. Translation: CASSPTEKNTEAFF.

The V call is TRBV30, the J call TRBJ1-4; 7 positions agree with TRBD1. CDR1 GTSNPN and CDR2 SVGIG come from the germline V gene (reference sequence). With 8 bases clipped from V and 6 bases from J, the junction kept 3 bases outside the gene matches. The CDR3 runs 11 residues. The CDR3 sequence is CALGGYEKLFF. Written as DNA, the CDR3 is TGTGCCCTAGGGGGCTATGAAAAACTGTTTTTT.